These T cell receptor beta chains were read from a single sample in a study of cytomegalovirus exposure and HLA in healthy donors. Method: immunoSEQ multiplex PCR; TCRdb's copy keeps in-frame clones and lacks some. The sample consists of over 150,000 clones, 80% of them appearing once. The sequencing sample was made of PBMCs. These receptors came from a boy between 5 and 17 years old in good health and CMV-seronegative. The CDR3 runs from the conserved cysteine through the conserved F or W. The order of the fields is J gene, V gene, D gene, clone size, CDR3 protein, CDR3 DNA. A D gene is named only where the DNA matches it firmly. Clone size is shown for a subset of rows, as once, few, many or a class of expanded clone.

>TRBJ2-3|TRBV19|TRBD1|few
CASSIDLTGQGSDTQYF
TGTGCCAGTAGTATAGATCTCACGGGACAGGGGTCAGATACGCAGTATTTT
>TRBJ2-1|TRBV6-1|NA|NA
CASSDNAIISYNEQFF
TGTGCCAGCAGTGATAACGCTATCATCTCCTACAATGAGCAGTTCTTC
>TRBJ2-3|TRBV15|TRBD1|NA
CATSRGPGTGSTDTQYF
TGTGCCACCAGCAGAGGCCCCGGGACAGGTAGCACAGATACGCAGTATTTT
>TRBJ2-7|TRBV5-1|TRBD2|NA
CASSTGTSTTSGRLQEQYF
TGCGCCAGCAGCACTGGGACCTCAACGACTAGCGGGAGACTGCAGGAGCAGTACTTC
>TRBJ1-1|TRBV30|TRBD1|NA
CAWAWTGIGEAFF
TGTGCCTGGGCTTGGACAGGGATCGGTGAAGCTTTCTTT
>TRBJ1-1|TRBV7-2|NA|NA
CASSQTGGRMNTEAFF
TGTGCCAGCAGCCAGACGGGAGGCAGGATGAACACTGAAGCTTTCTTT
>TRBJ2-3|TRBV6-1|TRBD2|NA
CASRLAGGPDTQYF
TGTGCCAGCAGGCTAGCGGGAGGTCCAGATACGCAGTATTTT
>TRBJ1-1|TRBV4-3|TRBD1|NA
CASSQDWDRAF
TGCGCCAGCAGCCAAGATTGGGACAGGGCCTTT
>TRBJ2-7|TRBV30|TRBD1|NA
CAWSPWGQEPYEQYF
TGTGCCTGGAGTCCCTGGGGACAGGAACCCTACGAGCAGTACTTC
>TRBJ2-3|TRBV4-2|TRBD2|few
CASSQELLAGGLSPDTQYF
TGTGCCAGCAGCCAAGAATTACTAGCGGGGGGGCTCTCCCCAGATACGCAGTATTTT
>TRBJ2-7|TRBV4-2|TRBD2|NA
CASSQVSLSGGSYEQYF
TGTGCCAGCAGCCAAGTCTCCTTATCGGGAGGGAGCTACGAGCAGTACTTC
>TRBJ1-3|TRBV30|NA|NA
CAWSVSRSSGNTIYF
TGTGCCTGGAGTGTATCACGGAGCTCTGGAAACACCATATATTTT
>TRBJ2-2|TRBV4-3|NA|NA
CASSQDPSGYTGELFF
TGCGCCAGCAGCCAAGATCCGTCCGGGTACACCGGGGAGCTGTTTTTT